These 12 T cell receptor beta chains came from one sample sequenced in a study of CXCR3-negative and CXCR3-positive naive CD8 T cells (dated by TCRdb to between 2018 and 2021). The run used a NextSeq 550. The Human TCR Profiling Kit (MiLaboratory) was used to prepare UMI-labeled 5' RACE TRB cDNA libraries. After TCRdb reprocessed the reads, each CDR3 protein sequence was kept as one row, without DNA. The table for this sample lists 45,000 to 65,000 distinct CDR3 sequences. The ten largest make up approximately 1.6% of the sample. Sequencing was done on a sample of naive CXCR3- CD8+ T cells from blood. Explained via the paper, the cell subset or site label denotes: CD45RO-CCR7+CD27+CD95- naive CD8+ T cells lacking CXCR3 (TNR3-). Receptors were obtained from a human donor in good health. Some clones in this sample may be carry-over from other donors' samples.

This clonotype is labeled medium-sized based on frequency. This chain uses TRBV29-1 with TRBJ2-7. CDR3 length: 12 residues. From germline, CDR1 is SQVTM and CDR2 ANQGSEA. This CDR3 is CSVEDTPYEQYF.

This chain uses TRBV20-1 with TRBJ2-7. This CDR3 has 13 residues. Germline V gene lookup returns CDR1 DFQATT and CDR2 SNEGSKA (reference sequence). CDR3 in amino acids: CSARDVAAYEQYF.

The chain employs TRBV10-3 and TRBJ1-1; TCRdb returns TRBD1, unconfirmable since there is no DNA. Germline V gene lookup returns CDR1 ENHRY and CDR2 SYGVKD. There are 15 residues in the CDR3. CDR3 loop: CAISYIGGQGTEAFF.

The V gene is TRBV11-2, the J gene TRBJ2-1. Germline V CDR1 and CDR2: SGHAT, FQNNGV. CDR3 length: 14 residues. CDR3 residues: CASSFHGVYNEQFF.

V is TRBV3-1 and J is TRBJ2-1; TCRdb outputs TRBD2, but without DNA this stays unchecked. There are 15 residues in the CDR3. The germline gives CDR1 LGHDT, CDR2 YNNKEL (reference sequence). The CDR3 sequence is CASSPREAGFLEQFF.

The rearrangement uses TRBV28 and TRBJ2-7; lacking DNA, the TRBD2 call made by TCRdb goes unchecked. CDR1 MDHEN and CDR2 SYDVKM come from the germline V gene. The CDR3 has 15 residues. This CDR3 reads CASSFRAGHSGEQYF. Complete variable domain (other parts from reference TRBV28 and TRBJ2-7): DVKVTQSSRYLVKRTGEKVFLECVQDMDHENMFWYRQDPGLGLRLIYFSYDVKMKEKGDIPEGYSVSREKKERFSLILESASTNQTSMYLCASSFRAGHSGEQYFGPGTRLTVT.

This chain connects TRBV29-1 to TRBJ2-3; the D gene TCRdb calls, TRBD1, cannot be checked with no DNA. Germline values: CDR1 SQVTM, CDR2 ANQGSEA. CDR3 length: 14 amino acids. CDR3 region: CSVEWLTDTDTQYF.

This sequence joins TRBV14 and TRBJ1-1; absent DNA, TCRdb's TRBD1 call cannot be checked. The CDR3 runs to 14 residues. Germline values: CDR1 SGHDN, CDR2 FVKESK. CDR3 sequence: CASSPRTGNTEAFF.

The chain employs TRBV12-3 or TRBV12-4 and TRBJ1-1; TCRdb designates TRBD1, a call that cannot be tested without DNA. The CDR3 runs to 16 residues. Here the CDR3 reads CASSSPSSTAGTEAFF.

V gene TRBV28 combines with J gene TRBJ2-3; TCRdb picks TRBD1, but there is no DNA to check that call. Per the germline V gene, CDR1 is MDHEN and CDR2 is SYDVKM. The CDR3 length is 12 residues. CDR3 residues: CASSLRGDTQYF.

The rearrangement joins TRBV5-5 to TRBJ2-7; TCRdb calls TRBD1, which cannot be checked without DNA. This CDR3 is built from 12 residues. The germline CDR1 and CDR2 sequences are SGHKS and YYEKEE (reference sequence). CDR3 in amino acids: CASSFPDSEQYF.

The chain is built from TRBV28 and TRBJ2-1; TCRdb selects TRBD1, and the lack of DNA leaves this call unchecked. This CDR3 has 15 amino acids. CDR1 and CDR2 (germline): MDHEN, SYDVKM. The CDR3 protein is CASSPGVLSYNEQFF.